These 10 T cell receptor beta chains share one sample of origin, sequenced in a study of T cells in Graves' hyperthyroidism and ophthalmopathy. From RNA transcripts, TCR beta CDR3 regions were amplified. The study used the HTBI primer set for a first-round RT-PCR of the TCR CDR3. TCRdb re-analysed the multiplex PCR reads in MiXCR, keeping a single row per CDR3 protein. This sample has around 420,000 distinct CDR3 sequences, with 15% to 19% found just once. Sequenced material: blood. These receptors all come from a woman under 30 with Graves' hyperthyroidism.

The sample holds many counts of this clonotype. The chain carries TRBV5-1 and TRBJ2-7, with 7 bases lining up with TRBD1. The CDR3 loop spans 13 amino acids. The trim removed 4 bases at V and 6 bases at J, leaving 7 bases unmatched. The germline gives CDR1 SGHRS, CDR2 YFSETQ. The CDR3 nucleotides are TGCGCCAGCAGCCCGCGACAGGGTGGCGAGCAGTACTTC. It is translated as CASSPRQGGEQYF.

In its sample, this clonotype was seen many times. This rearrangement joins TRBV20-1 to TRBJ1-2, with D perhaps matching TRBD1 (6 bases). V was cut by 0 bases and J by 3 bases, with 11 bases left in between. The germline gives CDR1 DFQATT, CDR2 SNEGSKA (reference sequence). The CDR3 spans 14 residues. The CDR3 sequence: CSARDLEGDYGYTF. CDR3 bases: TGCAGTGCTAGAGATCTAGAGGGGGACTATGGCTACACCTTC.

The chain links TRBV7-2 to TRBJ1-2, with TRBD1 matching over 8 bases. The CDR3 totals 15 residues. CDR1 and CDR2 (germline): SGHTA, FQGNSA. The V segment lost 5 bases and the J segment 5 bases; nucleotides outside the gene matches: 10. For the CDR3, the DNA is TGTGCCAGCAGCCGTGAGACAGGGGCCGGGTATGGCTACACCTTC. Its protein product is CASSRETGAGYGYTF.

This clonotype was observed a few times. The chain uses TRBV11-3 and TRBJ2-5; 8 bases agree with TRBD2. Germline CDR1 and CDR2: SGHNT and YENEEA. The J segment lost 4 bases and the V segment lost 4 bases, leaving 11 bases of the junction unmatched. The CDR3 is 16 residues long. The CDR3 loop is CASSSGPAGARETQYF. The DNA for the CDR3 is TGTGCCAGCAGCTCGGGACCAGCGGGAGCCAGAGAGACCCAGTACTTC.

The chain has TRBV20-1 and TRBJ1-1, with a possible D match to TRBD1 (6 bases). The CDR3 totals 15 residues. With 0 bases removed from V and 4 bases from J, the gap between germline ends came to 15 bases. Looked up from germline, CDR1 is DFQATT and CDR2 is SNEGSKA (reference sequence). The CDR3: CSARDKDGQITEAFF. The CDR3 bases are TGCAGTGCTAGAGATAAAGATGGACAGATCACTGAAGCTTTCTTT.

This clonotype was observed at least ten times. The V call is TRBV7-9, the J call TRBJ1-1, with D unclear. The germline CDR1 and CDR2 sequences are SEHNR and FQNEAQ (reference sequence). There are 15 residues in the CDR3. V gave up 2 bases and J gave up 3 bases, with 13 bases separating them. The CDR3 sequence: CASSLRWGGDTEAFF. The CDR3 coding sequence is TGTGCCAGCAGCTTACGGTGGGGAGGCGACACTGAAGCTTTCTTT.

To note about this clonotype: Lacking the conserved final phenylalanine or tryptophan, this CDR3 likely reflects a read error. V usage is TRBV6-1 and J usage is TRBJ1-4; D may be TRBD1 (6 bases). V dropped 8 bases and J dropped 5 bases, with 24 bases sitting between them. The CDR3 consists of 17 residues. In germline, CDR1 is MNHNS, CDR2 SASEGT. The CDR3 DNA is TGTGCCAGCTCCCCGATGGAGGCGACAGGCCGAAATGAAAAACTGTTTCTT. Translated, it gives CASSPMEATGRNEKLFL.

The chain employs TRBV9 and TRBJ2-1; D is perhaps TRBD1 (9 bases). The CDR3 is 21 residues long. V was clipped by 2 bases and J by 0 bases, with 27 bases between them. The germline V gene has CDR1 SGDLS and CDR2 YYNGEE. The CDR3 DNA sequence: TGTGCCAGCAGCGTCCGGGGGGGGAGACAGGGGGTAAAACCCTCCTACAATGAGCAGTTCTTC. Protein: CASSVRGGRQGVKPSYNEQFF.

At least ten counts were recorded for this clonotype. The chain links TRBV2 to TRBJ1-2; 8 bases line up with TRBD1. V lost 10 bases, J lost 8 bases, and 12 bases stayed unmatched. CDR1 SNHLY and CDR2 FYNNEI come from the germline V gene. This CDR3 comprises 13 residues. The CDR3 sequence: CATTIQGAVGYTF. Written as DNA, the CDR3 is TGTGCCACCACCATTCAGGGGGCGGTAGGCTACACCTTC.

As concerns this clonotype: One base away lies a much larger clone, so this may be a sequencing read error. This CDR3 is missing its conserved last phenylalanine or tryptophan, likely due to a read error. The genes are TRBV11-2 and TRBJ2-4, with D possibly matching TRBD1 (5 bases). Germline V gene lookup returns CDR1 SGHAT and CDR2 FQNNGV. V was clipped by 5 bases and J by 3 bases, with 8 bases between them. This CDR3 is built from 13 residues. The CDR3 region is CASSEGVKNIQYC. DNA for the CDR3: TGTGCCAGCAGCGAAGGGGTCAAAAACATTCAGTACTGC.